These T cell receptor beta chains were read from a single sample in a study of T cells in Graves' hyperthyroidism and ophthalmopathy. One entry per CDR3 protein, called by TCRdb with MiXCR from the multiplex PCR reads. The data show some 460,000 distinct CDR3 sequences, 15% to 18% seen once. The specimen sequenced was blood. The receptor set was obtained from a woman younger than 35 with Graves' hyperthyroidism. The CDR3 runs from the conserved cysteine through the conserved F or W. The D gene is left open where the match is weak. Clone size is stated in some rows and not others, as once, few, many or a class when expanded.

clone_size j_call v_call d_call cdr3_aa cdr3_nt
few TRBJ1-6 TRBV12-3/TRBV12-4 - CASSLVGENSPLHF TGTGCCAGCAGTTTAGTGGGGGAGAATTCACCCCTCCACTTT
few TRBJ2-3 TRBV28 TRBD2 CASSLTSGSFNTQYF TGTGCCAGCAGTCTTACTAGCGGGAGCTTCAATACGCAGTATTTT
many TRBJ2-3 TRBV5-1 TRBD1 CASNIRQGLPTDTQYF TGCGCCAGCAATATAAGACAGGGGCTTCCCACAGATACGCAGTATTTT
few TRBJ2-1 TRBV7-8 TRBD1 CASSYPGQGRGYNEQFF TGTGCCAGCAGCTACCCGGGACAGGGCAGGGGCTACAATGAGCAGTTCTTC
many TRBJ2-3 TRBV5-1 - CASSLGIGAEDTQYF TGCGCCAGCAGCTTGGGAATTGGGGCGGAGGATACGCAGTATTTT
many TRBJ2-1 TRBV20-1 TRBD2 CSATLPRGSFEQFF TGCAGTGCTACCCTACCCCGCGGGAGTTTTGAGCAGTTCTTC
- TRBJ2-5 TRBV29-1 TRBD2 CSVALAVQETQYF TGCAGCGTGGCACTAGCGGTGCAAGAGACCCAGTACTTC
- TRBJ1-6 TRBV5-1 - CASSLDLTGWRPLHF TGCGCCAGCAGCTTGGATCTAACAGGGTGGAGACCCCTCCACTTT
- TRBJ2-6 TRBV7-9 - CASTQSARVRSGANVLTF TGTGCCAGCACCCAATCGGCCAGGGTCCGCTCTGGGGCCAACGTCCTGACTTTC
few TRBJ1-4 TRBV5-1 - CASSLDRQPLFF TGCGCCAGCAGCTTGGATCGTCAGCCACTGTTTTTT
- TRBJ2-3 TRBV4-1 TRBD2 CASSISGGATDTQYF TGCGCCAGCAGCATAAGCGGGGGGGCAACAGATACGCAGTATTTT
many TRBJ1-1 TRBV10-3 - CAISESQGRNTEAFF TGTGCCATCAGTGAGTCCCAGGGGCGGAACACTGAAGCTTTCTTT
- TRBJ2-1 TRBV15 - CATSREGPGVTQLGEQFF TGTGCCACCAGCAGAGAGGGCCCCGGGGTCACCCAGTTGGGTGAGCAGTTCTTC
- TRBJ2-6 TRBV4-2 - CASSSHDLGEIRANVLTF TGTGCCAGCAGCTCCCACGACCTGGGAGAAATCCGGGCCAACGTCCTGACTTTC
many TRBJ2-7 TRBV29-1 TRBD1 CSVEMAQPGQGAYEQYF TGCAGCGTTGAGATGGCTCAACCGGGACAGGGGGCTTACGAGCAGTACTTC
- TRBJ2-7 TRBV6-2/TRBV6-3 - CASSSREHEQYF TGTGCCAGCAGTTCACGTGAGCACGAGCAGTACTTC
few TRBJ2-2 TRBV6-1 - CANGNTGELFF TGTGCCAACGGGAACACCGGGGAGCTGTTTTTT
many TRBJ2-4 TRBV7-2 - CASSLPGETKNIQYF TGTGCCAGCAGCTTACCAGGGGAAACCAAAAACATTCAGTACTTC
- TRBJ2-7 TRBV20-1 TRBD1 CSAASLGTGNEQYF TGCAGTGCTGCCAGCTTAGGGACAGGTAACGAGCAGTACTTC
many TRBJ2-3 TRBV7-2 - CASSPKETDTQYF TGTGCCAGCAGCCCAAAGGAGACAGATACGCAGTATTTT
- TRBJ2-7 TRBV14 - CASSQVHRPGEQYF TGTGCCAGCAGCCAAGTACACAGGCCGGGGGAGCAGTACTTC
many TRBJ2-1 TRBV20-1 TRBD2 CSAVPPTSGGYNEQFF TGCAGTGCCGTACCACCGACTAGCGGGGGATACAATGAGCAGTTCTTC
- TRBJ2-3 TRBV7-2 TRBD2 CASSPNPGGRRDTQYF TGTGCCAGCAGCCCAAACCCGGGAGGGCGAAGAGATACGCAGTATTTT
- TRBJ1-1 TRBV5-6 - CASSFGIQYTEAFF TGTGCCAGCAGCTTCGGGATTCAGTACACTGAAGCTTTCTTT
many TRBJ2-7 TRBV10-3 TRBD2 CAIRNGLAGGSYEQYF TGTGCCATCAGAAACGGACTAGCGGGAGGGTCCTACGAGCAGTACTTC
- TRBJ2-1 TRBV6-4 - CASSDSPGRNEQFF TGTGCCAGCAGTGACTCCCCGGGTCGGAATGAGCAGTTCTTC
many TRBJ2-2 TRBV10-3 TRBD2 CAISESPAGALSGELFF TGTGCCATCAGTGAGTCTCCAGCGGGAGCGTTGTCCGGGGAGCTGTTTTTT
many TRBJ2-7 TRBV7-2 - CASSLAAGAPSIYEQYF TGTGCCAGCAGCTTAGCAGCGGGTGCCCCCTCGATCTACGAGCAGTACTTC
many TRBJ2-7 TRBV2 - CASGDNTAGYEQYF TGTGCCAGCGGGGACAACACGGCAGGCTACGAGCAGTACTTC
many TRBJ2-1 TRBV20-1 TRBD2 CSATREGSYNEQFF TGCAGTGCAACGCGGGAGGGCTCCTACAATGAGCAGTTCTTC
few TRBJ1-1 TRBV19 - CASRPIDTLGTEAFF TGTGCCAGTAGACCGATCGACACCCTGGGCACTGAAGCTTTCTTT
many TRBJ1-2 TRBV5-1 - CASSLLGGRHYGYTF TGCGCCAGCAGCCTCCTGGGGGGGCGTCACTATGGCTACACCTTC
many TRBJ1-1 TRBV10-3 TRBD1 CAISRVTGGESEAFF TGTGCCATCAGCCGAGTCACAGGGGGCGAAAGTGAAGCTTTCTTT
- TRBJ2-1 TRBV29-1 TRBD2 CSVRLAGGAEQFF TGCAGCGTGCGACTAGCGGGGGGGGCGGAGCAGTTCTTC
few TRBJ1-6 TRBV2 - CASSSGAPSYNSPLHF TGTGCCAGCAGCTCGGGGGCTCCCTCCTATAATTCACCCCTCCACTTT
- TRBJ1-1 TRBV18 - CASSPDQGREAFF TGTGCCAGCTCACCAGACCAGGGGCGGGAAGCTTTCTTT
- TRBJ2-3 TRBV5-6 - CASSMDWSTDTQYF TGTGCCAGCAGTATGGACTGGAGCACAGATACGCAGTATTTT
- TRBJ1-3 TRBV5-1 - CASSLVEKGTGNTIYF TGCGCCAGCAGCTTGGTCGAGAAGGGGACGGGAAACACCATATATTTT
- TRBJ2-4 TRBV2 - CASSGTENIAKNIQYF TGTGCCAGCAGTGGCACAGAAAATATAGCCAAAAACATTCAGTACTTC
few TRBJ1-3 TRBV20-1 - CSARKADSGNTIYF TGCAGTGCTAGGAAGGCAGACTCTGGAAACACCATATATTTT
many TRBJ2-7 TRBV6-1 - CATQPGRGTYEQYF TGTGCCACCCAGCCGGGACGGGGAACCTACGAGCAGTACTTC
many TRBJ2-2 TRBV28 TRBD1 CASSLSGQGAGELFF TGTGCCAGCAGTCTTTCGGGACAGGGGGCCGGGGAGCTGTTTTTT
- TRBJ2-1 TRBV19 TRBD1 CATRRDRGFNEQFF TGTGCCACCCGTAGGGACAGGGGGTTCAATGAGCAGTTCTTC
many TRBJ2-3 TRBV28 - CASSYSSSTDTQYF TGTGCCAGCAGTTACAGCTCTAGCACAGATACGCAGTATTTT
- TRBJ1-1 TRBV11-2 - CASSPGGGVLNTEAFF TGTGCCAGCAGCCCCGGGGGAGGGGTACTGAACACTGAAGCTTTCTTT
- TRBJ2-7 TRBV9 - CASSVGGSASYEQYF TGTGCCAGCAGCGTAGGGGGTAGCGCTTCCTACGAGCAGTACTTC
many TRBJ2-7 TRBV7-8 - CASSPHGTQETLAPYEQYF TGTGCCAGCAGCCCACACGGAACACAGGAAACTCTAGCCCCCTACGAGCAGTACTTC
many TRBJ2-7 TRBV11-3 - CASSLVTGFGFHEQYF TGTGCCAGCAGCTTAGTGACAGGTTTTGGGTTCCACGAGCAGTACTTC
many TRBJ1-4 TRBV20-1 - CSARAAGHEKLFF TGCAGTGCTAGAGCAGCAGGGCATGAAAAACTGTTTTTT
many TRBJ1-3 TRBV12-3/TRBV12-4 - CASSLRDPGNTIYF TGTGCCAGCAGCCTCAGGGACCCTGGAAACACCATATATTTT
few TRBJ2-1 TRBV4-1 TRBD2 CASSPSGVSYNEQFF TGCGCCAGCAGCCCTAGCGGTGTCTCCTACAATGAGCAGTTCTTC
few TRBJ2-1 TRBV4-1 - CASSPWGGLGAEQFF TGCGCCAGCAGCCCATGGGGCGGGCTAGGGGCGGAGCAGTTCTTC
many TRBJ2-7 TRBV27 - CASSPGGQGFVYEQYF TGTGCCAGCAGCCCTGGGGGGCAGGGCTTTGTCTACGAGCAGTACTTC
- TRBJ1-1 TRBV5-8 TRBD1 CASSPVRGRTEAFF TGTGCCAGCAGCCCCGTGAGGGGGCGGACTGAAGCTTTCTTT
many TRBJ1-1 TRBV12-3/TRBV12-4 - CASLTFGRNTEAFF TGTGCCAGCCTGACATTTGGTAGGAACACTGAAGCTTTCTTT
many TRBJ2-1 TRBV2 TRBD1 CASTFRGTYNEQFF TGTGCCAGCACATTCAGGGGGACCTACAATGAGCAGTTCTTC
many TRBJ2-7 TRBV29-1 - CSVGAGTHYEQYF TGCAGCGTCGGAGCCGGGACACACTACGAGCAGTACTTC
few TRBJ2-1 TRBV20-1 - CSARVGFFEQFF TGCAGTGCTAGAGTTGGGTTTTTCGAGCAGTTCTTC
- TRBJ2-1 TRBV19 TRBD2 CASNLAGGAYNEQFF TGTGCCAGTAACCTAGCGGGAGGAGCCTACAATGAGCAGTTCTTC